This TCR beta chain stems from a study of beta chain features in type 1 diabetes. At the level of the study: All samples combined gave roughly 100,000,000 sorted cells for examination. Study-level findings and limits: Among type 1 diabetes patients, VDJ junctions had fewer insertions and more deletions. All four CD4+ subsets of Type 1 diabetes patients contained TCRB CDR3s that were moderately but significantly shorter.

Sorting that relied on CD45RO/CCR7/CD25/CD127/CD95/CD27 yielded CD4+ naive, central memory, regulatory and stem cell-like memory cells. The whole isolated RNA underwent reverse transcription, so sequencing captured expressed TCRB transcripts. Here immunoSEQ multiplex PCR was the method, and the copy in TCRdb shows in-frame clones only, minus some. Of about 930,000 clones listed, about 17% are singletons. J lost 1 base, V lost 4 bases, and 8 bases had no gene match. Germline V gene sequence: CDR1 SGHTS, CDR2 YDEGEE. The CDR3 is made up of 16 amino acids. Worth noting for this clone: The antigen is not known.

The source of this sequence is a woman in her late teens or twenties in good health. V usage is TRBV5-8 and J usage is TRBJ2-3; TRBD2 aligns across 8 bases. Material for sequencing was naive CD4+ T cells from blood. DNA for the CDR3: TGTGCCAGCAGCCCACTAGCGGACCACCGCACAGATACGCAGTATTTT. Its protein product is CASSPLADHRTDTQYF.